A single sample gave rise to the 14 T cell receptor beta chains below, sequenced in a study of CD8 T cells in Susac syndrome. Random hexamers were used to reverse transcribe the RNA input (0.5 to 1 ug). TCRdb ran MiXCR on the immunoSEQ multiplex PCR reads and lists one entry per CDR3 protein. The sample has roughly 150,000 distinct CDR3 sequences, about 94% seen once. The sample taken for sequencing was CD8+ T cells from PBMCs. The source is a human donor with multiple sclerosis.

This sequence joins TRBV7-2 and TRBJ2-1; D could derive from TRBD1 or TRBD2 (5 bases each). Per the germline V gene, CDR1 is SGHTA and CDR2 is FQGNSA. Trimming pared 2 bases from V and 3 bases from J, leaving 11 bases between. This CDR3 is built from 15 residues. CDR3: CASSLFRGGYNEQFF. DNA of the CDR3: TGTGCCAGCAGCTTATTTCGTGGGGGCTACAATGAGCAGTTCTTC.

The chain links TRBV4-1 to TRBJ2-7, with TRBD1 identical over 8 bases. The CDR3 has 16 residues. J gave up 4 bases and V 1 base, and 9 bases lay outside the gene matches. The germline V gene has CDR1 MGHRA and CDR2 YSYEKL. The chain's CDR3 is CASSQADRVRPYEQYF. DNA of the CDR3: TGCGCCAGCAGCCAAGCGGACAGGGTGAGGCCATACGAGCAGTACTTC.

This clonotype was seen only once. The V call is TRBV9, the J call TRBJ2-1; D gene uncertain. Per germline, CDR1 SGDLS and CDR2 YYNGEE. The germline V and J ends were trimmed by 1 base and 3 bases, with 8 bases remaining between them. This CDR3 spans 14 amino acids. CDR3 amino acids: CASSVRAGYNEQFF. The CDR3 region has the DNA TGTGCCAGCAGCGTAAGGGCAGGCTACAATGAGCAGTTCTTC. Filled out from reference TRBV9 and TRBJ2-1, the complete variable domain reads DSGVTQTPKHLITATGQRVTLRCSPRSGDLSVYWYQQSLDQGLQFLIQYYNGEERAKGNILERFSAQQFPDLHSELNLSSLELGDSALYFCASSVRAGYNEQFFGPGTRLTVL.

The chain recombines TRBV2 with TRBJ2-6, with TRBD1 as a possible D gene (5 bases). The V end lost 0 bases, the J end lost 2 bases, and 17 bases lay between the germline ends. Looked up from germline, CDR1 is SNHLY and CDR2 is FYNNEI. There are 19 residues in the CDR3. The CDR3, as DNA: TGTGCCAGCAGTGAAGCGATTTTCCAGGGCTTAACTGGGGCCAACGTCCTGACTTTC. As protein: CASSEAIFQGLTGANVLTF. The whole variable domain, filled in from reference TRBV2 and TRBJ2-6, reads EPEVTQTPSHQVTQMGQEVILRCVPISNHLYFYWYRQILGQKVEFLVSFYNNEISEKSEIFDDQFSVERPDGSNFTLKIRSTKLEDSAMYFCASSEAIFQGLTGANVLTFGAGSRLTVL.

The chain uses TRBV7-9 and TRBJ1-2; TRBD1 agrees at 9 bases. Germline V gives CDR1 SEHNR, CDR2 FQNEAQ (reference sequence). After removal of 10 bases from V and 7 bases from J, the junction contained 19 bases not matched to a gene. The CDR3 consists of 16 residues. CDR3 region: CATTAYGPQGAFGYTF. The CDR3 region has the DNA TGTGCCACCACAGCTTATGGTCCACAGGGGGCTTTTGGCTACACCTTC.

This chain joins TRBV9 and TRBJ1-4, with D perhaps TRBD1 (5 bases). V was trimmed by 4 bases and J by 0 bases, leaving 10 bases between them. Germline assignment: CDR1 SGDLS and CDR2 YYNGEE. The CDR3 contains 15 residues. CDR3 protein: CASSTGGATNEKLFF. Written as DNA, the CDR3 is TGTGCCAGCAGCACCGGGGGAGCAACTAATGAAAAACTGTTTTTT. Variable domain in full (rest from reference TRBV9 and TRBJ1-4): DSGVTQTPKHLITATGQRVTLRCSPRSGDLSVYWYQQSLDQGLQFLIQYYNGEERAKGNILERFSAQQFPDLHSELNLSSLELGDSALYFCASSTGGATNEKLFFGSGTQLSVL.

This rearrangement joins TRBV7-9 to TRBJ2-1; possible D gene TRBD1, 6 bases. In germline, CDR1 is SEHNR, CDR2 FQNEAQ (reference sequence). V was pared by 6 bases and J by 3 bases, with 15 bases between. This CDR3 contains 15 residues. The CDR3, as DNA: TGTGCCAGCAGTCGGACAGAAACCAACTACAATGAGCAGTTCTTC. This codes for CASSRTETNYNEQFF.

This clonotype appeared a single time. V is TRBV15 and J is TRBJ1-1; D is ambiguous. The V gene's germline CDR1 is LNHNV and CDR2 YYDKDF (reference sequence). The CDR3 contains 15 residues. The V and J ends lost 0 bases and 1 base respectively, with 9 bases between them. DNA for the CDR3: TGTGCCACCAGCAGAGACAGTGCCAGGAACACTGAAGCTTTCTTT. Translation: CATSRDSARNTEAFF.

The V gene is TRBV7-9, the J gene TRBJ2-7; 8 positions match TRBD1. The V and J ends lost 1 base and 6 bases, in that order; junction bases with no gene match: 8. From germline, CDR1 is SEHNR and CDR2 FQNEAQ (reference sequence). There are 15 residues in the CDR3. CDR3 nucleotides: TGTGCCAGCAGCTTAGGTGAGACAGGGGACGGCGAGCAGTACTTC. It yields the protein CASSLGETGDGEQYF.

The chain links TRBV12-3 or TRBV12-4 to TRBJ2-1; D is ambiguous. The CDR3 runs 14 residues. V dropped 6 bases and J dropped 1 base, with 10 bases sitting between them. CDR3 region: CASSAGPSYNEQFF. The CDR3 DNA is TGTGCCAGCAGCGCAGGTCCTTCCTACAATGAGCAGTTCTTC.

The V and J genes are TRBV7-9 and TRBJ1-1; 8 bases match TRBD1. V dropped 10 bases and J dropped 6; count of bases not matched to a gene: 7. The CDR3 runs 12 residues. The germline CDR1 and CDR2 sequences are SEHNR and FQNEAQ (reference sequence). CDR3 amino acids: CATTGALAEAFF. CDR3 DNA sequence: TGTGCCACGACAGGGGCGTTGGCTGAAGCTTTCTTT.

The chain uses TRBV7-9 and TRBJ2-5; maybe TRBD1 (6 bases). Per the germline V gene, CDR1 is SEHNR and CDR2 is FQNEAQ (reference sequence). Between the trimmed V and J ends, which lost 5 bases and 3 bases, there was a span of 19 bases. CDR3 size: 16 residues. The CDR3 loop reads CASSPQIGGLEETQYF. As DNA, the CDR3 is TGTGCCAGCAGCCCCCAGATTGGGGGCCTGGAAGAGACCCAGTACTTC.

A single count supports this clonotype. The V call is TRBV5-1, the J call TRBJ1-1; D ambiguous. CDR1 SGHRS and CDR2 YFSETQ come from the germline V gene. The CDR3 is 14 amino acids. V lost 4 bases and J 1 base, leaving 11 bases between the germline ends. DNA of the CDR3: TGCGCCAGCAGCCCGACGAGGAGGAACACTGAAGCTTTCTTT. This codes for CASSPTRRNTEAFF.

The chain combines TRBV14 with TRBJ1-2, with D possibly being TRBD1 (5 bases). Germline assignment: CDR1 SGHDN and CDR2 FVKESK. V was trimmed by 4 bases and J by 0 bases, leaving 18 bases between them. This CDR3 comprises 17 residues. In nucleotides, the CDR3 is TGTGCCAGCAGCCTACGGTGGAGGGACGGTACTAACTATGGCTACACCTTC. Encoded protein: CASSLRWRDGTNYGYTF. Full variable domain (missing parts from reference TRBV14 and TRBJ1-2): EAGVTQFPSHSVIEKGQTVTLRCDPISGHDNLYWYRRVMGKEIKFLLHFVKESKQDESGMPNNRFLAERTGGTYSTLKVQPAELEDSGVYFCASSLRWRDGTNYGYTFGSGTRLTVV.